The T cell receptor beta chain under discussion was sequenced for a study of blood T cell repertoires in COVID-19. At the level of the study: Acute and convalescent COVID-19 specimens originated in the United States, Italy and Spain. Sources were T cells, B-cell-depleted T cells, or PBMCs; the material itself was cDNA or gDNA.

In the authors' methods: Quantification of nucleated cells was approximated via reference gene primer amplification. Clones were sequenced by immunoSEQ multiplex PCR, and TCRdb holds only the in-frame ones, with some missing. V, J and clone size derive from that table, while D and trimming were established from the DNA sequence. The sample contains some 80,000 clones, around three quarters of which appear only once. With 5 bases clipped from V and 6 bases from J, the junction kept 6 bases outside the gene matches. Germline loops: CDR1 KGHSH, CDR2 LQKENI. The CDR3 is 16 residues long. The receptor comes from an elderly woman with active or convalescent COVID-19. V gene TRBV18 combines with J gene TRBJ2-3; TRBD2 matches 15 bases. The sequencing input was peripheral blood. CDR3 sequence: CASSTRTSGGVDTQYF. The CDR3 DNA reads TGTGCCAGCTCAACAAGGACTAGCGGGGGGGTTGATACGCAGTATTTT.